This T cell receptor (beta chain) is drawn from a study of shared clonotypes between healthy human individuals. Whole-study context: Researchers assigned three CD4 naive, three CD4 memory, two CD8 naive and one CD8 memory plate to each donor.

The CDR3 runs to 15 residues. Germline values: CDR1 SGHRS, CDR2 YFSETQ. The V segment lost 3 bases and the J segment 4 bases; nucleotides outside the gene matches: 2. General observations from the study: When naive CD4 clonotypes were compared across a few donors, around 5% were shared.

Concerning this clone itself: What it binds is not known.

Genomic DNA from each subset was divided evenly over several immunoSEQ plates. The assay was immunoSEQ multiplex PCR, and TCRdb's table has in-frame clones only and misses some. The data hold around 2.5 million clones, with 80% to 95% observed a single time. The receptor's source is a man younger than 30 in good health. Some clones in this sample may be carry-over from other donors' samples. Input material: naive CD4+ T cells from PBMCs. The subset is: CD45RA+ positively selected. The chain links TRBV5-1 to TRBJ1-3; 12 nucleotides line up with TRBD1. The CDR3 DNA reads TGCGCCAGCAGCTCCGGGACAGGGGGCGGAAACACCATATATTTT. It is translated as CASSSGTGGGNTIYF.